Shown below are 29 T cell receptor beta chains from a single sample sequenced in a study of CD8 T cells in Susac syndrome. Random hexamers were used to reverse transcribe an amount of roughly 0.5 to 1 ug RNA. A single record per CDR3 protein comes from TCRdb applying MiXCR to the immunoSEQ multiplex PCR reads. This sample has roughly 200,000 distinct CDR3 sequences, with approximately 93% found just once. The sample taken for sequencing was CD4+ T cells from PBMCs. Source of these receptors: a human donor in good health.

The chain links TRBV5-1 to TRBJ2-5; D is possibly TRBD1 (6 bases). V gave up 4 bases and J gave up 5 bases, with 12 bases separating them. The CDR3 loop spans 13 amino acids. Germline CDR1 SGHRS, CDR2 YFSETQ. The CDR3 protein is CASSPSGEETQYF. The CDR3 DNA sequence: TGCGCCAGCAGCCCCTCAGGGGAGGAGACCCAGTACTTC. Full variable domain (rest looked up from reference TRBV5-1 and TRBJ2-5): KAGVTQTPRYLIKTRGQQVTLSCSPISGHRSVSWYQQTPGQGLQFLFEYFSETQRNKGNFPGRFSGRQFSNSRSEMNVSTLELGDSALYLCASSPSGEETQYFGPGTRLLVL.

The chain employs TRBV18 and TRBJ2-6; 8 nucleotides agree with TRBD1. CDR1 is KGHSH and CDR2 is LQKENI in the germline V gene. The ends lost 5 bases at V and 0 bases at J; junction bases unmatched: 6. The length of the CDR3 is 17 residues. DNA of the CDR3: TGTGCCAGCTCATCGGGACAGGAGAACTCTGGGGCCAACGTCCTGACTTTC. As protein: CASSSGQENSGANVLTF.

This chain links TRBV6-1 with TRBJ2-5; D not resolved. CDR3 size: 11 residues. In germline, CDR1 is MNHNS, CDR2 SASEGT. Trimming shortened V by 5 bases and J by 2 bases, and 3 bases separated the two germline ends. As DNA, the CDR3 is TGTGCCAGCAGTCATCAAGAGACCCAGTACTTC. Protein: CASSHQETQYF.

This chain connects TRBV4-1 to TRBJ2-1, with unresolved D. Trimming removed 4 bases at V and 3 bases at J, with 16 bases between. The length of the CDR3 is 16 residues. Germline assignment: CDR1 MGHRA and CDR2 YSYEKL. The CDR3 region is CASSPSPGVIYNEQFF. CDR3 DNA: TGCGCCAGCAGCCCCTCCCCCGGAGTTATCTACAATGAGCAGTTCTTC.

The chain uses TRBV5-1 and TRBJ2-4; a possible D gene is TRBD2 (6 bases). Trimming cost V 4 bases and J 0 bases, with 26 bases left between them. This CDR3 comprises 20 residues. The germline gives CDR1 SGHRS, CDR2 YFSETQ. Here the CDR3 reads CASSPRAARDHQLAKNIQYF. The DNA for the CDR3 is TGCGCCAGCAGCCCCCGAGCGGCGCGGGACCACCAACTAGCCAAAAACATTCAGTACTTC.

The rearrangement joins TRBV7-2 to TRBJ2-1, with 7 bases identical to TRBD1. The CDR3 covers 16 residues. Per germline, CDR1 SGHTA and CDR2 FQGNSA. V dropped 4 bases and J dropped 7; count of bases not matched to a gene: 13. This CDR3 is CASSSTRQGRLNEQFF. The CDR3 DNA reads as TGTGCCAGCAGCTCTACTCGACAGGGACGGTTGAATGAGCAGTTCTTC.

CDR3 bases: TGTGCCAGCAGTGAAGTCAGAAATCAGCCCCAGCATTTT. Translation gives CASSEVRNQPQHF. The rearrangement uses TRBV6-1 and TRBJ1-5; D remains unclear. V shed 1 base and J shed 4 bases, with 5 bases lying between them. Germline CDR1 MNHNS, CDR2 SASEGT. This CDR3 contains 13 residues.

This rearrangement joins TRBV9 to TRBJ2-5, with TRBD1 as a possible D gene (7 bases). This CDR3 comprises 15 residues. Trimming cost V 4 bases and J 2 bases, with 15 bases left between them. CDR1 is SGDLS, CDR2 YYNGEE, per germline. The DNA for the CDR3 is TGTGCCAGCAGCTCCCAACAGGGGAGGCAAGAGACCCAGTACTTC. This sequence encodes CASSSQQGRQETQYF.

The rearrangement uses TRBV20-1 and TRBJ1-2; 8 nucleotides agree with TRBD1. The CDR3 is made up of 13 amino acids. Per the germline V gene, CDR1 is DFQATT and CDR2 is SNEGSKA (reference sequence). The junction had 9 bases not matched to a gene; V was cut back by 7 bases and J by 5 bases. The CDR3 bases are TGCAGTGGGTTCCTCGACAGGGGATATGGCTACACCTTC. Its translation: CSGFLDRGYGYTF.

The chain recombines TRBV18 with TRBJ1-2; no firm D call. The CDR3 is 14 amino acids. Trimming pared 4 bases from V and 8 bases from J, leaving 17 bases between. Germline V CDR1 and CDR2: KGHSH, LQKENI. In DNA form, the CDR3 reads TGTGCCAGCTCACGGTCATCAGGCCTGTGGGGCTACACCTTC. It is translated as CASSRSSGLWGYTF.

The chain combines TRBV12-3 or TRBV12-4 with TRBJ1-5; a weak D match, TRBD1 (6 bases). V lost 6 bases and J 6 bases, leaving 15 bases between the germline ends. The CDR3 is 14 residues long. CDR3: CASRMEGGGQPQHF. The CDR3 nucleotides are TGTGCCAGCAGGATGGAAGGGGGAGGTCAGCCCCAGCATTTT.

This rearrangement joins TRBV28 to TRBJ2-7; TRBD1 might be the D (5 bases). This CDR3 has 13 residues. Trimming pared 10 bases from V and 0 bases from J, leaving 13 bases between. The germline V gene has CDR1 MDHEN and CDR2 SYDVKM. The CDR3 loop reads CATSLGLSYEQYF. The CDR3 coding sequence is TGTGCCACCTCCTTGGGGCTCTCCTACGAGCAGTACTTC.

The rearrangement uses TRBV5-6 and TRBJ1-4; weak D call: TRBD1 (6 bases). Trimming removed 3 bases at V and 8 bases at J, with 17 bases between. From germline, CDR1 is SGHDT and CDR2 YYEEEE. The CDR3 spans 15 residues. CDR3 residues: CASSSLRGAGEKLFF. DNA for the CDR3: TGTGCCAGCAGCTCCCTGCGGGGGGCTGGGGAAAAACTGTTTTTT.

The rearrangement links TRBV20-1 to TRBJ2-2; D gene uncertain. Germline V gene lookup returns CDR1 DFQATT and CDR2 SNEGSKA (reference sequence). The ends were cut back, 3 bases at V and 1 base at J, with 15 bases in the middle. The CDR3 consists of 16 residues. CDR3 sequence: CSARRLGAENTGELFF. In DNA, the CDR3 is TGCAGTGCTAGGCGGTTAGGAGCCGAGAACACCGGGGAGCTGTTTTTT.

CDR3 coding DNA: TGTGCCAGCAGTTTACCCACCAGCGGGGGTACCTACGAGCAGTACTTC. Its protein is CASSLPTSGGTYEQYF. This chain links TRBV12-3 or TRBV12-4 with TRBJ2-7; 8 bases map to TRBD2. This CDR3 has 16 residues. Trimming at V came to 2 bases and at J to 2 bases, leaving 8 bases not matched to a gene.

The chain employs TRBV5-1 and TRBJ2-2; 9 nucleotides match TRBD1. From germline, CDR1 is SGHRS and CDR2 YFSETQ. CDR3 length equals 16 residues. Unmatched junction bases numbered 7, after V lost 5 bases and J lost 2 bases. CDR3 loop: CASRLLGQGNTGELFF. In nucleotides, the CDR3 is TGCGCCAGCAGGTTGTTGGGACAGGGAAACACCGGGGAGCTGTTTTTT. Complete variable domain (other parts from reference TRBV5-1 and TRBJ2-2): KAGVTQTPRYLIKTRGQQVTLSCSPISGHRSVSWYQQTPGQGLQFLFEYFSETQRNKGNFPGRFSGRQFSNSRSEMNVSTLELGDSALYLCASRLLGQGNTGELFFGEGSRLTVL.

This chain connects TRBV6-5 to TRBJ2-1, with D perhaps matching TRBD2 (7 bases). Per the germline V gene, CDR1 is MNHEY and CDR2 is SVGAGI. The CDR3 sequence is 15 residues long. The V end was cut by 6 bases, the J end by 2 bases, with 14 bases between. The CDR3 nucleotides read TGTGCCAGCAGCCGCGAGGGGGGGGCCTACAATGAGCAGTTCTTC. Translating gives CASSREGGAYNEQFF.

This CDR3 is CASSATGNSNQPQHF. CDR3 nucleotides: TGTGCCAGCTCAGCGACAGGTAATAGCAATCAGCCCCAGCATTTT. This chain joins TRBV18 and TRBJ1-5; possibly TRBD1 for D (6 bases). The germline V gene has CDR1 KGHSH and CDR2 LQKENI. This CDR3 is 15 amino acids long. Trimming removed 5 bases from V and 0 bases from J, with 11 bases in between.

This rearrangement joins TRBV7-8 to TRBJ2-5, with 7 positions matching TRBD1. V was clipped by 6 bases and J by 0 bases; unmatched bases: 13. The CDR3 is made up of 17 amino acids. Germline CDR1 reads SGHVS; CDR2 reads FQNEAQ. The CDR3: CASRRTGEVGYQETQYF. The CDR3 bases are TGTGCCAGCAGACGGACAGGAGAAGTGGGTTACCAAGAGACCCAGTACTTC.

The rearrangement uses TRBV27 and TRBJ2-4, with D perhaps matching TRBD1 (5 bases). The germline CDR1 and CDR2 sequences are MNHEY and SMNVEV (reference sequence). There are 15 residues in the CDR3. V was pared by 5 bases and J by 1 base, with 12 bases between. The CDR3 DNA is TGTGCCAGCAGTGGGGCAGGAGTGGCCAAAAACATTCAGTACTTC. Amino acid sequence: CASSGAGVAKNIQYF.

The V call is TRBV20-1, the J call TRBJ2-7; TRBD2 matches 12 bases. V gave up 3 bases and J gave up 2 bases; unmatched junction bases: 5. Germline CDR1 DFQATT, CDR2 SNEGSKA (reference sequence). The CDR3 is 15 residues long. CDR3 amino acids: CSARTSGGRAYEQYV. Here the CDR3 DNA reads TGCAGTGCTAGGACTAGCGGGGGTAGGGCCTACGAGCAGTACGTC.

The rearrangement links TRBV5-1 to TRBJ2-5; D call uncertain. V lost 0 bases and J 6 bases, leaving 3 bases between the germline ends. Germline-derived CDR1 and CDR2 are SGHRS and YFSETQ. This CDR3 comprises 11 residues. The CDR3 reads CASSLEKTQYF. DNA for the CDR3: TGCGCCAGCAGCTTGGAGAAGACCCAGTACTTC.

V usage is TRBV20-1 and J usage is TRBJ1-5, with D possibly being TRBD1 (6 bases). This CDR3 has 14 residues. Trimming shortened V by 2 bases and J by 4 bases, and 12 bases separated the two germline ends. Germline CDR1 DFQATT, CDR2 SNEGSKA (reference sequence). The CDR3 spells CSARYGGGNQPQHF. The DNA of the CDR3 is TGCAGTGCTAGATATGGAGGGGGTAATCAGCCCCAGCATTTT.

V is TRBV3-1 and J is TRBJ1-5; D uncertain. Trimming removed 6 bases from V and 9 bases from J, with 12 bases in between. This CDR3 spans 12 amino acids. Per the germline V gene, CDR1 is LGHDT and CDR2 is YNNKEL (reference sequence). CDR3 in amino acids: CASSQNTGPQHF. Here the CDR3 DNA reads TGTGCCAGCAGTCAGAATACCGGGCCCCAGCATTTT.

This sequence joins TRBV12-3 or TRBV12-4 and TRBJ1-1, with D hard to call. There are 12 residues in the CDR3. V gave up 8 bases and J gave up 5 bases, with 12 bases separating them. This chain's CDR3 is CASGSVGTEAFF. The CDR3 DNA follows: TGTGCCAGCGGCTCAGTGGGGACTGAAGCTTTCTTT.

CDR3 region: CSATGTVFTGELFF. In DNA form, the CDR3 reads TGCAGTGCTACCGGGACAGTCTTCACCGGGGAGCTGTTTTTT. J is TRBJ2-2 and V is TRBV20-1, with TRBD1 identical over 7 bases. The CDR3 covers 14 residues. Germline V lookup: CDR1 DFQATT, CDR2 SNEGSKA (reference sequence). Unmatched junction bases numbered 6, after V lost 4 bases and J lost 4 bases.

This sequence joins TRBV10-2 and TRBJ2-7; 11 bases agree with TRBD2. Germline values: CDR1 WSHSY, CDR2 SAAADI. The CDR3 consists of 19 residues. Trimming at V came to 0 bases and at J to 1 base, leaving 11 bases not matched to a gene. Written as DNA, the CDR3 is TGCGCCAGCAGTGAGTCGAGAGGGGTAGGGACTAGCGGTTCCTACGAGCAGTACTTC. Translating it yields CASSESRGVGTSGSYEQYF.

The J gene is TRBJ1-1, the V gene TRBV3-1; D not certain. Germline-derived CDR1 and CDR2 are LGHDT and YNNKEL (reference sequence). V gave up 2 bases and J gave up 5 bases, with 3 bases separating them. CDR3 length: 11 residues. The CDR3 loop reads CASSQRTEAFF. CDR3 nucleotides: TGTGCCAGCAGCCAAAGGACTGAAGCTTTCTTT. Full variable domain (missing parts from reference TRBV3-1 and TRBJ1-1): DTAVSQTPKYLVTQMGNDKSIKCEQNLGHDTMYWYKQDSKKFLKIMFSYNNKELIINETVPNRFSPKSPDKAHLNLHINSLELGDSAVYFCASSQRTEAFFGQGTRLTVV.

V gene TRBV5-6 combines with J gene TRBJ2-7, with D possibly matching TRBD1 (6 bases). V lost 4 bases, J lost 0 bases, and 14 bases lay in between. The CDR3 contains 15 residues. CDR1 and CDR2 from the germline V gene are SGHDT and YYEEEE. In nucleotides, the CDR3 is TGTGCCAGCAGCAGGGGACACCTAACCTCCTACGAGCAGTACTTC. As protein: CASSRGHLTSYEQYF.